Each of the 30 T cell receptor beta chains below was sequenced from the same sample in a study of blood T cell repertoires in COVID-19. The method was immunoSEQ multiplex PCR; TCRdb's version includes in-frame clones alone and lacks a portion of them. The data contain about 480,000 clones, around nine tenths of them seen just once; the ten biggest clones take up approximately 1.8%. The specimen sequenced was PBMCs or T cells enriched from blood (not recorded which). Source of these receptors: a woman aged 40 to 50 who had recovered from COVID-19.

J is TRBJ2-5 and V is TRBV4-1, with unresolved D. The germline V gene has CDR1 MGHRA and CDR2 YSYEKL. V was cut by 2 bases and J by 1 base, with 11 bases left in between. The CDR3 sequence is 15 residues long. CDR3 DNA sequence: TGCGCCAGCAGCCAAAGGTGGAGAGTCCAAGAGACCCAGTACTTC. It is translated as CASSQRWRVQETQYF.

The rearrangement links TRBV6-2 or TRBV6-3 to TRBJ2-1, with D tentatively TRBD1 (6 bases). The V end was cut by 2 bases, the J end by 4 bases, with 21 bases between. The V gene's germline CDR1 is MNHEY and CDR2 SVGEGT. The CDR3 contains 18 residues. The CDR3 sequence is CASSYPEDSGTPYNEQFF. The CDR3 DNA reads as TGTGCCAGCAGTTACCCAGAAGACTCCGGGACACCTTACAATGAGCAGTTCTTC.

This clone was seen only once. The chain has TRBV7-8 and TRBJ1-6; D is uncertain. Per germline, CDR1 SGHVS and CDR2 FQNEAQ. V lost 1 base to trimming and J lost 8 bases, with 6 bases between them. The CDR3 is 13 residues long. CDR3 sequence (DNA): TGTGCCAGCAGCTTAGATGCAGATTCACCCCTCCACTTT. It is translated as CASSLDADSPLHF.

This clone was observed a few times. The CDR3 is CASSPGTGEGYTF. The CDR3 DNA reads TGTGCCAGCTCACCCGGGACAGGTGAGGGCTACACCTTC. This chain links TRBV18 with TRBJ1-2; 8 bases match TRBD1. V was pared by 3 bases and J by 8 bases, with 5 bases of the junction left unmatched. The V gene's germline CDR1 is KGHSH and CDR2 LQKENI. The CDR3 consists of 13 residues.

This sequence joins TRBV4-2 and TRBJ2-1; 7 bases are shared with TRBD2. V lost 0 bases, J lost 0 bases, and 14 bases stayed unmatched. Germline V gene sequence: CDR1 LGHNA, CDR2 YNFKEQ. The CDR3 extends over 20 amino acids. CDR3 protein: CASSQDRREFEEDSYNEQFF. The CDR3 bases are TGTGCCAGCAGCCAAGATAGGCGGGAGTTTGAGGAGGACTCCTACAATGAGCAGTTCTTC.

This CDR3 is CASSLGQGEVGYTF. The CDR3 DNA sequence: TGTGCCAGCAGTTTGGGACAGGGAGAGGTTGGCTACACCTTC. The V gene is TRBV2, the J gene TRBJ1-2; TRBD1 matches 9 bases. From germline, CDR1 is SNHLY and CDR2 FYNNEI. The CDR3 sequence is 14 residues long. Trimming cost V 5 bases and J 7 bases; bases outside gene matches: 8.

CDR3 sequence reads: CSGGTQQSGYTF. Written as DNA, the CDR3 is TGCAGCGGAGGGACACAACAAAGTGGCTACACCTTC. The rearrangement links TRBV29-1 to TRBJ1-2; TRBD1 is a possible D gene (6 bases). Trimming shortened V by 7 bases and J by 7 bases, and 16 bases separated the two germline ends. This CDR3 spans 12 amino acids. Per germline, CDR1 SQVTM and CDR2 ANQGSEA.

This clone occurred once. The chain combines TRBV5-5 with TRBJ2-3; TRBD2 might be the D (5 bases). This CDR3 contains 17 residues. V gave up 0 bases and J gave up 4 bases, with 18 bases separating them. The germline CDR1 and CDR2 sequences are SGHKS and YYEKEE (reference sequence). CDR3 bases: TGTGCCAGCAGCTTGGTTGGTCGGGCGCGGGTCTCAGATACGCAGTATTTT. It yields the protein CASSLVGRARVSDTQYF.

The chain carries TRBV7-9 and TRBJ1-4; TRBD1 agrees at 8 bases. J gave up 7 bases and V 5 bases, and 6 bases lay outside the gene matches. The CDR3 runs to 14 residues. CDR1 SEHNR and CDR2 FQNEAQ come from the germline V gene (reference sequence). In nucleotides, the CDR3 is TGTGCCAGCAGCCCGGACAGGGTCGTTGAAAAACTGTTTTTT. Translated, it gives CASSPDRVVEKLFF. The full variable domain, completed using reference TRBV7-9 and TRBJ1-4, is DTGVSQNPRHKITKRGQNVTFRCDPISEHNRLYWYRQTLGQGPEFLTYFQNEAQLEKSRLLSDRFSAERPKGSFSTLEIQRTEQGDSAMYLCASSPDRVVEKLFFGSGTQLSVL.

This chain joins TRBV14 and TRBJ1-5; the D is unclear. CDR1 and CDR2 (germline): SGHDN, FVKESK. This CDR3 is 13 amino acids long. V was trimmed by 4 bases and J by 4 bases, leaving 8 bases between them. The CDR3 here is CASSPARNQPQHF. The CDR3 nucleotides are TGTGCCAGCAGCCCAGCTAGGAATCAGCCCCAGCATTTT.

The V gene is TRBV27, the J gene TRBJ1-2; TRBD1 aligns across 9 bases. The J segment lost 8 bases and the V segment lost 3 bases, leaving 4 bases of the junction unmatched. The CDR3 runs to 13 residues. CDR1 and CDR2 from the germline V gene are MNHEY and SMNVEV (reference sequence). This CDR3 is CASSFGTGYGYTF. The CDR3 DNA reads TGTGCCAGCAGTTTCGGGACAGGGTACGGCTACACCTTC.

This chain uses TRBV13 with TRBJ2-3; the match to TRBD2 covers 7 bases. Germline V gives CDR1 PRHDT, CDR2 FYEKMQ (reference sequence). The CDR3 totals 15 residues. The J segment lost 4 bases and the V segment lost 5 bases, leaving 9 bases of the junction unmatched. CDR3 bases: TGTGCCAGCAGCCCAGCGGGGACGGGACCAGATACGCAGTATTTT. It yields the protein CASSPAGTGPDTQYF.

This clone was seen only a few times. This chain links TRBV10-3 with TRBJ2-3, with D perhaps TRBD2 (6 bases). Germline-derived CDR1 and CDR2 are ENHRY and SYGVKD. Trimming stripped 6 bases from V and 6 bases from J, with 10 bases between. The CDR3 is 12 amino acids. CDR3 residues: CAISGSSDTQYF. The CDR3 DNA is TGTGCCATCAGCGGGAGCAGCGATACGCAGTATTTT.

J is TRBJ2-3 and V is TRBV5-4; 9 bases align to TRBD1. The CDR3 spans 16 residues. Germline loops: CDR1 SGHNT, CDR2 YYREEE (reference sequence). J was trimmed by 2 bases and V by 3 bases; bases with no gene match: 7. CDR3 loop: CASSSKGQGPTDTQYF. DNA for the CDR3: TGTGCCAGCAGCTCAAAGGGACAGGGACCCACAGATACGCAGTATTTT.

CDR3 loop: CASSFSWGGNTEAFF. DNA for the CDR3: TGCGCCAGCAGCTTTTCCTGGGGGGGGAACACTGAAGCTTTCTTT. V usage is TRBV5-1 and J usage is TRBJ1-1; D perhaps matches TRBD1 (5 bases). V was cut by 2 bases and J by 1 base, with 12 bases left in between. Per the germline V gene, CDR1 is SGHRS and CDR2 is YFSETQ. The CDR3 extends over 15 amino acids.

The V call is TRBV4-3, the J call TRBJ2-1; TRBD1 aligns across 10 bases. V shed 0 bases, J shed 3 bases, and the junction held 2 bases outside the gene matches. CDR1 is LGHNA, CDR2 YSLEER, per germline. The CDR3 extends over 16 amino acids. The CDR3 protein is CASSQDGTGVYNEQFF. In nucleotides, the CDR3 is TGCGCCAGCAGCCAAGATGGGACAGGGGTCTACAATGAGCAGTTCTTC.

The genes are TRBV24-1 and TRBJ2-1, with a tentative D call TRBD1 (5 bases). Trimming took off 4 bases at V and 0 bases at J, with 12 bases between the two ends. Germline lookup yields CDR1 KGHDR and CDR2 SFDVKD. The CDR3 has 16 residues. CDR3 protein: CATSDPQGYSYNEQFF. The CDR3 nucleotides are TGTGCCACCAGTGACCCGCAGGGTTACTCCTACAATGAGCAGTTCTTC.

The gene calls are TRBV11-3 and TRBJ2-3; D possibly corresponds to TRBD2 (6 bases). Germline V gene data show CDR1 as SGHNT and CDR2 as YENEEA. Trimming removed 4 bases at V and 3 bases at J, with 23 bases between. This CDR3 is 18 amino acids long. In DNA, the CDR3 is TGTGCCAGCAGCTCATTTAAAACGGGACTCGCAAATACAGATACGCAGTATTTT. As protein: CASSSFKTGLANTDTQYF.

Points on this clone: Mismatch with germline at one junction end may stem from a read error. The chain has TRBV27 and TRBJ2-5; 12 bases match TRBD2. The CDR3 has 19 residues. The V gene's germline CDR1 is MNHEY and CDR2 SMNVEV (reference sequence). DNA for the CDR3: TGTGCCAGCAGTCTATCGCCTCGACTAGCGGGAGAGGGGCAAGAGACCCAGTACTTC. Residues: CASSLSPRLAGEGQETQYF.

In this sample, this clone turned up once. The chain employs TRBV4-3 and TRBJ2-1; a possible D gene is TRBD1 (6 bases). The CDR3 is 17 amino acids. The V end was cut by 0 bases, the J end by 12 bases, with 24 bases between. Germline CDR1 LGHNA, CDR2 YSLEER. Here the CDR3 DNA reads TGCGCCAGCAGCCAAGACAGGGGTGGGCTTGGCACAATTATGCAGTTCTTC. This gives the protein CASSQDRGGLGTIMQFF.

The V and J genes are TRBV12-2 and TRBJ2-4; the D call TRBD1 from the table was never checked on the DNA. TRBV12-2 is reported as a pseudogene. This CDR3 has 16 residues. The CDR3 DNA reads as TGTGCAAGTCGCCCCGGGACAGTCTATGCCAAAAACATTCAGTACTTC. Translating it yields CASRPGTVYAKNIQYF.

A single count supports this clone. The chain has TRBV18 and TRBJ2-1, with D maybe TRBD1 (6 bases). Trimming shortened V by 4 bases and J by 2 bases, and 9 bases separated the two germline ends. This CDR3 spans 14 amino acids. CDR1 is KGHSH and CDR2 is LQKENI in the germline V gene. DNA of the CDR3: TGTGCCAGCTCACTTCGGACAGCCTACAATGAGCAGTTCTTC. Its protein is CASSLRTAYNEQFF.

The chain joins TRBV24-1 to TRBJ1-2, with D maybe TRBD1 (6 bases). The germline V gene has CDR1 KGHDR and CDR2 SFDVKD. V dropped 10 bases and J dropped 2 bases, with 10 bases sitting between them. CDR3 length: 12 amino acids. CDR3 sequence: CATVDRNYGYTF. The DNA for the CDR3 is TGTGCCACGGTAGACAGGAACTATGGCTACACCTTC.

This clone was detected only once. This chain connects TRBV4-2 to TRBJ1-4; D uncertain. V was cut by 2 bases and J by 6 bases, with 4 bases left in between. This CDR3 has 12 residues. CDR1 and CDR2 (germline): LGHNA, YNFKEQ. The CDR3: CASSQRDEKLFF. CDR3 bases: TGTGCCAGCAGCCAAAGAGATGAAAAACTGTTTTTT.

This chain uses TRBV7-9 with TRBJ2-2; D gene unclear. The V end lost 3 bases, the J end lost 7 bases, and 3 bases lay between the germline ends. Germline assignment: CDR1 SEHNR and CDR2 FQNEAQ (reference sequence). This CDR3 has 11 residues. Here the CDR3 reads CASSFIGELFF. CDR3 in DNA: TGTGCCAGCAGCTTTATCGGGGAGCTGTTTTTT.

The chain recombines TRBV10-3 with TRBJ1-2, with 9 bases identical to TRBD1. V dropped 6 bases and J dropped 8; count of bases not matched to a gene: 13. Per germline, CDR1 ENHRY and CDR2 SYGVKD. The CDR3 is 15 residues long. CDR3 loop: CAIRAGTGRLGGYTF. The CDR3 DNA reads TGTGCCATCAGAGCCGGGACAGGGAGACTTGGCGGCTACACCTTC.

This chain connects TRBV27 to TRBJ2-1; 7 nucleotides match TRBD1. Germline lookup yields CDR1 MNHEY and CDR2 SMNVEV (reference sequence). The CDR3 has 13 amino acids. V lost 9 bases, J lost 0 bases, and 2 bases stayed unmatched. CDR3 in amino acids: CASGTASYNEQFF. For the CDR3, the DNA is TGTGCCAGTGGGACAGCCTCCTACAATGAGCAGTTCTTC.

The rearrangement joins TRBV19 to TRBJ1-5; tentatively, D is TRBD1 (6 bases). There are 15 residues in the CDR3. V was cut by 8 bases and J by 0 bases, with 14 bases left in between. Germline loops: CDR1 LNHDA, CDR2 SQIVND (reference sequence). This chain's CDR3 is CASRKDRNSNQPQHF. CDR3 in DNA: TGTGCCAGTCGAAAAGACAGGAATAGCAATCAGCCCCAGCATTTT.

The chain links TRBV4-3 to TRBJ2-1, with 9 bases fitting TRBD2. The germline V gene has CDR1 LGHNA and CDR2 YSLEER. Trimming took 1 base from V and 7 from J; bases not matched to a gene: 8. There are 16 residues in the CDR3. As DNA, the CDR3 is TGCGCCAGCAGCCAAGTAACTAGCGGGCTAGTGAATGAGCAGTTCTTC. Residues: CASSQVTSGLVNEQFF.

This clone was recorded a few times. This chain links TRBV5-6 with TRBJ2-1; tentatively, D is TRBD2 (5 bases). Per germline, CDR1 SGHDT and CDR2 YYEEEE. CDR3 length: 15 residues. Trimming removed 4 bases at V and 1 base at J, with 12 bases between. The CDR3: CASSPGTGSYNEQFF. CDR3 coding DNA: TGTGCCAGCAGCCCAGGTACGGGGTCCTACAATGAGCAGTTCTTC.